The entry below gives a single TCR beta chain sequence along with its context. The antigen is undetermined. Healthy bone marrow donors made up the cohort. The entry originates in a study of cytomegalovirus exposure and HLA in healthy donors. Study-wide findings and caveats: Through in vitro validation, three CMV-associated chains were shown to be specific for CMV antigens.

The V end was cut by 0 bases, the J end by 7 bases, with 10 bases between. This CDR3 has 14 amino acids. Germline V gene sequence: CDR1 SNHLY, CDR2 FYNNEI. Primers included in the PCR were 60 Vbeta and 13 Jbeta primers. Under the authors' procedure: In a later analysis, of around 85 million unique beta chains, some 10 million appeared in at least two donors. This table comes from immunoSEQ multiplex PCR, and its TCRdb copy is limited to in-frame clones, with some not included. That table gives V, J and clone size, and the DNA gave D and trimming. The data show 150,000 to 200,000 clones, with about 75% seen just once and 6.3% held by the top ten.

The sample consisted of PBMCs. The J gene is TRBJ2-4, the V gene TRBV2; a possible D gene is TRBD2 (6 bases). The source is a man aged 35 to 55 in good health and CMV-seropositive. DNA for the CDR3: TGTGCCAGCAGTGAAGCGCTCCGGGGGAACATTCAGTACTTC. Translated: CASSEALRGNIQYF.